These 32 T cell receptor beta chains were sequenced from one sample in a study of CD8 T cells in ankylosing spondylitis. Overall study results and limits: There was a TCR beta motif, made of several highly homologous variants, that appeared characteristic of ankylosing spondylitis blood.

TCRdb passed the 5' RACE reads through MiXCR, listing each CDR3 protein once. The sample consists of fewer than 400,000 distinct CDR3 sequences, about 22% of them appearing once. Their antigens are not known. The sequenced sample consisted of blood, either unsorted or a sorted T cell fraction (not recorded which). The source is a male donor with ankylosing spondylitis.

The chain carries TRBV4-1 and TRBJ2-3, with TRBD2 matching over 8 bases. The CDR3 totals 16 residues. J was trimmed by 1 base and V by 5 bases; bases with no gene match: 8. Germline loops: CDR1 MGHRA, CDR2 YSYEKL. CDR3 residues: CASSAGLGGGTDTQYF. CDR3 nucleotide sequence: TGCGCCAGCAGCGCGGGACTAGGCGGGGGCACAGATACGCAGTATTTT.

For the CDR3, the DNA is TGTGCCAGCAGTGTTGGACAGGGGGACTATGGCTACACCTTC. It yields the protein CASSVGQGDYGYTF. The chain joins TRBV7-2 to TRBJ1-2; TRBD1 aligns across 10 bases. The CDR3 has 14 residues. Germline V gives CDR1 SGHTA, CDR2 FQGNSA. J was trimmed by 3 bases and V by 6 bases; bases with no gene match: 4.

The chain employs TRBV28 and TRBJ2-7, with a tentative D call TRBD1 (5 bases). Germline CDR1 MDHEN, CDR2 SYDVKM. V lost 3 bases, J lost 3 bases, and 15 bases lay in between. The CDR3 is 15 amino acids. In DNA, the CDR3 is TGTGCCAGCAGTTTCAGCCTTCAGGGCCTCTACGAGCAGTACTTC. This encodes CASSFSLQGLYEQYF.

This clonotype was seen only a few times. CDR3 residues: CASSLGWGRYGYTF. DNA of the CDR3: TGTGCCAGCAGTCTCGGGTGGGGTCGCTATGGCTACACCTTC. This sequence joins TRBV27 and TRBJ1-2; D is undetermined. From germline, CDR1 is MNHEY and CDR2 SMNVEV (reference sequence). The CDR3 sequence is 14 residues long. V was clipped by 5 bases and J by 4 bases, with 14 bases between them.

The genes are TRBV7-9 and TRBJ1-4; 7 nucleotides agree with TRBD1. The V segment lost 3 bases and the J segment 3 bases; nucleotides outside the gene matches: 7. Germline V gene sequence: CDR1 SEHNR, CDR2 FQNEAQ (reference sequence). The CDR3 runs to 16 residues. CDR3 in DNA: TGTGCCAGCAGCTTGGGCGGGACAGACTCTAATGAAAAACTGTTTTTT. Translated: CASSLGGTDSNEKLFF.

J is TRBJ2-1 and V is TRBV10-3; 9 bases align to TRBD2. After removal of 4 bases from V and 4 bases from J, the junction contained 5 bases not matched to a gene. This CDR3 has 15 amino acids. Germline values: CDR1 ENHRY, CDR2 SYGVKD. This chain's CDR3 is CAISVVTSGYNEQFF. Written as DNA, the CDR3 is TGTGCCATCAGTGTGGTCACTAGCGGGTACAATGAGCAGTTCTTC.

This clonotype was picked up a small number of times. The J gene is TRBJ2-3, the V gene TRBV27, with 12 nucleotides matching TRBD2. The length of the CDR3 is 17 residues. Unmatched junction bases numbered 4, after V lost 2 bases and J lost 1 base. Germline V CDR1 and CDR2: MNHEY, SMNVEV (reference sequence). Here the CDR3 DNA reads TGTGCCAGCAGTTTACTAGCGGGAGGGGCTGGCACAGATACGCAGTATTTT. The encoded protein is CASSLLAGGAGTDTQYF.

This clonotype was detected only a few times. The chain uses TRBV29-1 and TRBJ2-2, with TRBD2 as a possible D gene (6 bases). CDR1 and CDR2 (germline): SQVTM, ANQGSEA. Trimming took off 3 bases at V and 7 bases at J, with 12 bases between the two ends. CDR3 length equals 13 residues. For the CDR3, the DNA is TGCAGCGTTGACAGGGAGGACGGCGGGGAGCTGTTTTTT. Residues: CSVDREDGGELFF.

The gene calls are TRBV20-1 and TRBJ2-5; TRBD2 might be the D (6 bases). Deletions cut 2 bases from V and 1 base from J, with 14 bases between. From germline, CDR1 is DFQATT and CDR2 SNEGSKA (reference sequence). CDR3 length: 15 amino acids. As DNA, the CDR3 is TGCAGTGCTAGATCGAGACTAGGGGTCCAAGAGACCCAGTACTTC. Protein: CSARSRLGVQETQYF.

CDR3 residues: CASSSLWGTGFEQYF. CDR3 bases: TGTGCCAGCAGCTCCTTATGGGGGACAGGGTTCGAGCAGTACTTC. The gene calls are TRBV11-2 and TRBJ2-7; 9 bases are shared with TRBD1. This CDR3 has 15 amino acids. Germline CDR1 is SGHAT and CDR2 is FQNNGV. J lost 6 bases, V lost 4 bases, and 10 bases had no gene match.

J is TRBJ2-1 and V is TRBV5-1, with TRBD2 identical over 9 bases. Germline V gives CDR1 SGHRS, CDR2 YFSETQ. The CDR3 runs to 18 residues. Trimming at V came to 2 bases and at J to 0 bases, leaving 9 bases not matched to a gene. CDR3 sequence: CASSFRRAGGPSYNEQFF. CDR3 nucleotides: TGCGCCAGCAGCTTCCGAAGGGCGGGAGGGCCCTCCTACAATGAGCAGTTCTTC.

In this sample, this clonotype turned up a few times. The V call is TRBV7-6, the J call TRBJ2-7, with 9 bases aligning to TRBD2. Germline V gene lookup returns CDR1 SGHVS and CDR2 FNYEAQ. The CDR3 is made up of 15 amino acids. V shed 0 bases, J shed 5 bases, and the junction held 5 bases outside the gene matches. CDR3 region: CASSLAGTSPHEQYF. CDR3 DNA sequence: TGTGCCAGCAGCTTAGCGGGGACTAGCCCCCACGAGCAGTACTTC.

The chain is built from TRBV6-2 or TRBV6-3 and TRBJ2-2, with 7 positions matching TRBD2. The trim removed 4 bases at V and 0 bases at J, leaving 2 bases unmatched. Germline CDR1 MNHEY, CDR2 SVGEGT. CDR3 length: 15 amino acids. Here the CDR3 DNA reads TGTGCCAGCAGTTGGACTAGAGCGAACACCGGGGAGCTGTTTTTT. This gives the protein CASSWTRANTGELFF.

The chain combines TRBV9 with TRBJ2-6; TRBD1 matches 8 bases. Germline V gene lookup returns CDR1 SGDLS and CDR2 YYNGEE. This CDR3 spans 17 amino acids. The V segment lost 0 bases and the J segment 4 bases; nucleotides outside the gene matches: 6. The CDR3 spells CASSVAQGAPGANVLTF. The CDR3 DNA sequence: TGTGCCAGCAGCGTAGCCCAGGGGGCGCCCGGGGCCAACGTCCTGACTTTC. The variable domain in full, with the rest retrieved from reference TRBV9 and TRBJ2-6, is DSGVTQTPKHLITATGQRVTLRCSPRSGDLSVYWYQQSLDQGLQFLIQYYNGEERAKGNILERFSAQQFPDLHSELNLSSLELGDSALYFCASSVAQGAPGANVLTFGAGSRLTVL.

In its sample, this clonotype was seen a few times. The chain has TRBV3-1 and TRBJ1-1; D is perhaps TRBD1 (5 bases). Deletions cut 1 base from V and 1 base from J, with 10 bases between. The CDR3 covers 15 residues. CDR1 is LGHDT, CDR2 YNNKEL, per germline (reference sequence). The CDR3 protein is CASSQGGDPNTEAFF. CDR3 DNA sequence: TGTGCCAGCAGCCAAGGGGGGGACCCGAACACTGAAGCTTTCTTT.

V is TRBV6-1 and J is TRBJ1-4; TRBD1 agrees at 9 bases. Germline CDR1 and CDR2: MNHNS and SASEGT. The CDR3 totals 14 residues. V lost 6 bases, J lost 11 bases, and 10 bases stayed unmatched. CDR3 DNA: TGTGCCAGCAGAACAGGGGGCGAATGGGAGAAACTGTTTTTT. This codes for CASRTGGEWEKLFF.

This clonotype was seen a handful of times. The chain is built from TRBV10-3 and TRBJ2-1, with 7 bases fitting TRBD2. CDR1 ENHRY and CDR2 SYGVKD come from the germline V gene. V shed 4 bases and J 0 bases; nucleotides not matched to a gene: 9. The CDR3 has 17 residues. The CDR3 reads CAISVARDYLSYNEQFF. Written as DNA, the CDR3 is TGTGCCATCAGTGTTGCCCGGGACTACCTCTCCTACAATGAGCAGTTCTTC.

The V call is TRBV6-6, the J call TRBJ2-4; D is possibly TRBD1 (6 bases). The ends were cut back, 7 bases at V and 4 bases at J, with 11 bases in the middle. Looked up from germline, CDR1 is MNHNY and CDR2 is SVGAGI (reference sequence). The length of the CDR3 is 13 residues. This CDR3 reads CASTPGQKNIQYF. The DNA for the CDR3 is TGTGCCAGCACCCCCGGACAGAAAAACATTCAGTACTTC.

This chain uses TRBV7-9 with TRBJ2-1; 7 nucleotides match TRBD2. V dropped 4 bases and J dropped 0; count of bases not matched to a gene: 3. The germline V gene has CDR1 SEHNR and CDR2 FQNEAQ (reference sequence). The CDR3 consists of 15 residues. The DNA for the CDR3 is TGTGCCAGCAGCTCGACTAGCAGCTCCTACAATGAGCAGTTCTTC. This gives the protein CASSSTSSSYNEQFF.

This clonotype was seen only a few times. The chain joins TRBV14 to TRBJ2-5; no clear D. Between the trimmed V and J ends, which lost 4 bases and 3 bases, there was a span of 9 bases. CDR1 is SGHDN, CDR2 FVKESK, per germline. The CDR3 loop spans 13 amino acids. CDR3 DNA sequence: TGTGCCAGCAGCCCTCGACACGAAGAGACCCAGTACTTC. It translates to CASSPRHEETQYF.

The chain recombines TRBV27 with TRBJ1-5; D not certain. Trimming left V 4 bases short and J 0 bases short, with 10 bases between. From germline, CDR1 is MNHEY and CDR2 SMNVEV (reference sequence). The CDR3 sequence is 15 residues long. As DNA, the CDR3 is TGTGCCAGCAGTTACTCAGTCTATAGCAATCAGCCCCAGCATTTT. Its protein is CASSYSVYSNQPQHF.

The chain recombines TRBV5-1 with TRBJ1-1, with D perhaps matching TRBD1 (5 bases). Trimming cost V 3 bases and J 1 base, with 10 bases left between them. Germline-derived CDR1 and CDR2 are SGHRS and YFSETQ. This CDR3 has 14 amino acids. CDR3 sequence (DNA): TGCGCCAGCAGCTGGGCAGGGACGAACACTGAAGCTTTCTTT. This sequence encodes CASSWAGTNTEAFF.

This clonotype was seen ten or more times. The gene calls are TRBV29-1 and TRBJ2-7; a possible D gene is TRBD2 (6 bases). The CDR3 has 13 residues. V was trimmed by 4 bases and J by 5 bases, leaving 15 bases between them. Germline V gene lookup returns CDR1 SQVTM and CDR2 ANQGSEA. The DNA for the CDR3 is TGCAGCGTTGGTTTTGGAGGGAGCCACGAGCAGTACTTC. As protein: CSVGFGGSHEQYF.

The chain joins TRBV24-1 to TRBJ2-3, with 9 nucleotides matching TRBD1. The CDR3 spans 14 residues. The V and J ends lost 5 bases and 5 bases, in that order; junction bases with no gene match: 4. The germline V gene encodes CDR1 KGHDR and CDR2 SFDVKD. CDR3 sequence (DNA): TGTGCCACCAGTGGGACAGGGGCGGGAGATACGCAGTATTTT. Translated: CATSGTGAGDTQYF.

This chain joins TRBV7-2 and TRBJ2-3; D unclear. The germline gives CDR1 SGHTA, CDR2 FQGNSA. CDR3 length equals 15 residues. The germline V and J ends were trimmed by 1 base and 8 bases, with 16 bases remaining between them. The CDR3 reads CASSLVGLETGTQYF. The CDR3 DNA is TGTGCCAGCAGCTTAGTCGGCCTAGAAACGGGTACGCAGTATTTT.

This sequence joins TRBV12-3 or TRBV12-4 and TRBJ2-2; D possibly matches TRBD1 or TRBD2 (5 bases each). This CDR3 has 14 amino acids. V was shortened by 8 bases and J by 7 bases, with 17 bases between the two germline ends. As DNA, the CDR3 is TGTGCCAGCGGAGAGAGAGGGGTAGGCGGGGAGCTGTTTTTT. It encodes CASGERGVGGELFF.

There are many counts of this clonotype. The chain uses TRBV7-6 and TRBJ2-3; D perhaps matches TRBD2 (6 bases). This CDR3 spans 15 amino acids. Germline V gene sequence: CDR1 SGHVS, CDR2 FNYEAQ. Trimming left V 5 bases short and J 2 bases short, with 14 bases between. The CDR3 sequence: CASSPRAGYTDTQYF. The CDR3 bases are TGTGCCAGCAGCCCCAGGGCGGGATACACAGATACGCAGTATTTT.

The chain combines TRBV30 with TRBJ2-1; D remains unclear. The CDR3 has 12 residues. The V gene's germline CDR1 is GTSNPN and CDR2 SVGIG (reference sequence). V was trimmed by 1 base and J by 10 bases, leaving 11 bases between them. The CDR3 bases are TGTGCCTGGAGTGCCCAACTAAGGGAGCAGTTCTTC. As protein: CAWSAQLREQFF. Based on the CDR3 plus reference TRBV30 and TRBJ2-1, the full variable domain is SQTIHQWPATLVQPVGSPLSLECTVEGTSNPNLYWYRQAAGRGLQLLFYSVGIGQISSEVPQNLSASRPQDRQFILSSKKLLLSDSGFYLCAWSAQLREQFFGPGTRLTVL.

This clonotype was counted a few times. The V and J genes are TRBV4-1 and TRBJ2-1; 11 positions match TRBD2. V lost 6 bases and J lost 5; bases outside the gene matches: 12. The CDR3 consists of 17 residues. Germline values: CDR1 MGHRA, CDR2 YSYEKL. CDR3 in DNA: TGCGCCAGCAGACGAATTGGGACTAGCGGTAGTAACAATGAGCAGTTCTTC. This translates into CASRRIGTSGSNNEQFF.

This clonotype has only a few counts. The chain combines TRBV28 with TRBJ2-7; 8 bases map to TRBD1. V lost 10 bases to trimming and J lost 11 bases; unmatched junction nucleotides: 13. This CDR3 comprises 12 residues. Per the germline V gene, CDR1 is MDHEN and CDR2 is SYDVKM. In nucleotides, the CDR3 is TGTGCCACCAAAGACAGGGGATGGAGCGAGTACTTC. Amino acids: CATKDRGWSEYF.

This clonotype was recorded a few times. The chain recombines TRBV4-1 with TRBJ1-1; no definite D call. Germline V gives CDR1 MGHRA, CDR2 YSYEKL. V was trimmed by 4 bases and J by 8 bases, leaving 11 bases between them. The length of the CDR3 is 12 residues. CDR3: CASSPDRREAFF. The CDR3 DNA reads TGCGCCAGCAGCCCCGACCGGAGAGAAGCTTTCTTT.

The chain couples TRBV6-5 to TRBJ2-7; D not resolved. The V end was cut by 0 bases, the J end by 0 bases, with 15 bases between. Germline loops: CDR1 MNHEY, CDR2 SVGAGI. CDR3 length equals 17 residues. CDR3 nucleotides: TGTGCCAGCAGTTACTCGGGTGGAGCCTATGACTCCTACGAGCAGTACTTC. As protein: CASSYSGGAYDSYEQYF.